This T cell receptor beta chain was recorded in a study of control samples from healthy donors and cancer patients. Data came from immunoSEQ multiplex PCR; TCRdb stores just in-frame clones and leaves some out. The repertoire holds around 51,000 clones, with approximately 91% as singletons. V shed 3 bases and J shed 5 bases, with 16 bases lying between them. The germline CDR1 and CDR2 sequences are LGHDT and YNNKEL (reference sequence). The CDR3 extends over 15 amino acids. The specimen was PBMCs. The chain carries TRBV3-1 (or the pseudogene TRBV3-2) and TRBJ2-5; TRBD2 is a possible D gene (6 bases). This receptor was identified in a man in his fifties or sixties with head and neck cancer. CDR3 residues: CASSHGPYRGETQYF. The CDR3 DNA sequence: TGTGCCAGCAGCCACGGACCTTACCGGGGGGAGACCCAGTACTTC.